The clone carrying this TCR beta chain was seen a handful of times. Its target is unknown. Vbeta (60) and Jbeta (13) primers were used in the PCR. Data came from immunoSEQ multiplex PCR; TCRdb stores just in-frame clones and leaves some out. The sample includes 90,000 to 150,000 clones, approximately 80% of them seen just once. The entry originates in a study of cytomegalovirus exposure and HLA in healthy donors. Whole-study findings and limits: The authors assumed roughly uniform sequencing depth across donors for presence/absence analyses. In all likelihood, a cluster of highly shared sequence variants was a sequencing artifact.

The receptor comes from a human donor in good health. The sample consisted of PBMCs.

CDR3 sequence: CASSQGQGEPWYGYTF. CDR3 DNA sequence: TGTGCCAGCAGCCAAGGACAGGGAGAGCCTTGGTATGGCTACACCTTC. The chain employs TRBV14 and TRBJ1-2; 7 bases line up with TRBD1. This CDR3 is built from 16 residues. CDR1 is SGHDN and CDR2 is FVKESK in the germline V gene. With V trimmed by 1 base and J by 5 bases, 10 bases remained unmatched.